This T cell receptor (beta chain) was obtained from a study of human T cells and chemical hapten exposure. In the study overall: Slight differences in pooled library volume were the main source of varying TCR yields across samples.

CDR1 and CDR2 from the germline V gene are SNHLY and FYNNEI. The CDR3 totals 12 residues. V lost 7 bases and J 8 bases, leaving 12 bases between the germline ends. Individual cDNA molecules received unique molecular identifiers in the library. TCRdb reprocessed the RACE reads with MiXCR, giving one entry per CDR3 protein. The table records about 180,000 distinct CDR3 sequences, under 35% of them present only once. Stated time point: pre-sensitization, week 0. Treatment specified: therapeutic diphenylcyclopropenone sensitization with weekly scalp DPC. Blood was drawn before each patch test was applied. Study outcomes and limitations: Sensitizing with DPC caused no change in TCRs above 1 in 1000 frequency.

Concerning this clonotype: What it recognizes is unknown.

This sample comprised whole blood, obtained in connection with sensitization to the hapten diphenylcyclopropenone (DPC). The clonotype originates from a woman aged 25-40 years with alopecia areata. Some clones in this sample may be carry-over from other donors' samples. The chain is built from TRBV2 and TRBJ2-1; possibly TRBD1 for D (5 bases). CDR3 bases: TGTGCCAGCATACGAAGGGGCGATGAGCAGTTCTTC. This translates into CASIRRGDEQFF.